This T cell receptor beta chain is drawn from a study of T cells after yellow fever vaccination. TCRdb fed the 5' RACE reads into MiXCR, producing one record per CDR3 protein. The data contain fewer than 100,000 distinct CDR3 sequences, about 8.8% of them singletons. In germline, CDR1 is LGHNA, CDR2 YSLEER. Trimming pared 0 bases from V and 0 bases from J, leaving 12 bases between. This CDR3 has 18 residues. The chain links TRBV4-3 to TRBJ2-6; D ambiguous. The sequence was collected from a man between 18 and 29 years old who received the YFV17D yellow fever vaccine. The specimen was CD8+ T cells not binding an NS4B(214-222) dextramer, sorted from PBMCs, collected less than 16 days after the first yellow fever vaccination. For the CDR3, the DNA is TGCGCCAGCAGCCAAGATAGTGCGGCAATCTCTGGGGCCAACGTCCTGACTTTC. This codes for CASSQDSAAISGANVLTF.